These 9 T cell receptor beta chains share one sample of origin, sequenced in a study of cytomegalovirus exposure and HLA in healthy donors. The PCR used 60 Vbeta and 13 Jbeta primers. Clones were sequenced by immunoSEQ multiplex PCR, and TCRdb holds only the in-frame ones, with some missing. The table lists 90,000 to 140,000 clones, more than 65% of them singletons. The sample was PBMCs. The source is a man in his thirties or forties in good health and CMV-seronegative.

The V call is TRBV28, the J call TRBJ2-7; D ambiguous. This CDR3 region has 14 residues. The ends were cut back, 5 bases at V and 4 bases at J, with 15 bases in the middle. Germline lookup yields CDR1 MDHEN and CDR2 SYDVKM. CDR3 amino acids: CASSQSKSLYEQYF. CDR3 bases: TGTGCCAGCAGTCAATCTAAATCCCTGTACGAGCAGTACTTC.

This clone was detected only a few times. The rearrangement joins TRBV10-3 to TRBJ2-1; 12 nucleotides match TRBD2. The CDR3 has 14 residues. The V segment lost 5 bases and the J segment 8 bases; nucleotides outside the gene matches: 4. CDR1 is ENHRY and CDR2 is SYGVKD in the germline V gene. The CDR3 DNA is TGTGCCATCAGTCGGACTAGCGGGAACGATGAGCAGTTCTTC. Amino acid sequence: CAISRTSGNDEQFF.

In this sample, this clone turned up once. The V gene is TRBV9, the J gene TRBJ2-3; 11 bases fit TRBD2. Germline-derived CDR1 and CDR2 are SGDLS and YYNGEE. The CDR3 extends over 15 amino acids. V lost 5 bases, J lost 4 bases, and 6 bases stayed unmatched. The CDR3: CASSLTSGMSDTQYF. Written as DNA, the CDR3 is TGTGCCAGCAGTTTGACTAGCGGGATGTCAGATACGCAGTATTTT.

The chain has TRBV5-5 and TRBJ1-3; possibly TRBD1 for D (6 bases). Germline loops: CDR1 SGHKS, CDR2 YYEKEE (reference sequence). The CDR3 sequence is 15 residues long. Trimming took off 1 base at V and 4 bases at J, with 12 bases between the two ends. The CDR3 protein is CASSLRQVYGNTIYF. The CDR3 DNA reads TGTGCCAGCAGCTTGAGACAGGTCTACGGAAACACCATATATTTT.

This rearrangement joins TRBV9 to TRBJ1-2, with 7 bases fitting TRBD1. There are 13 residues in the CDR3. Germline CDR1 reads SGDLS; CDR2 reads YYNGEE. Unmatched junction bases numbered 2, after V lost 2 bases and J lost 4 bases. The CDR3 reads CASSVGTVYGYTF. The CDR3 bases are TGTGCCAGCAGCGTGGGGACAGTCTATGGCTACACCTTC. The whole variable domain, filled in from reference TRBV9 and TRBJ1-2, reads DSGVTQTPKHLITATGQRVTLRCSPRSGDLSVYWYQQSLDQGLQFLIQYYNGEERAKGNILERFSAQQFPDLHSELNLSSLELGDSALYFCASSVGTVYGYTFGSGTRLTVV.

This clone was recorded a few times. This CDR3 is CASSELAGYNEQFF. Written as DNA, the CDR3 is TGTGCCAGCAGTGAGCTAGCGGGATATAATGAGCAGTTCTTC. The V and J genes are TRBV6-1 and TRBJ2-1; 9 positions agree with TRBD2. Germline CDR1 reads MNHNS; CDR2 reads SASEGT. The V and J ends lost 3 bases and 7 bases, in that order; junction bases with no gene match: 4. The CDR3 loop spans 14 amino acids.

The gene calls are TRBV5-6 and TRBJ2-1; a possible D gene is TRBD1 (5 bases). The germline gives CDR1 SGHDT, CDR2 YYEEEE. V was pared by 1 base and J by 7 bases, with 12 bases between. The CDR3 totals 14 residues. For the CDR3, the DNA is TGTGCCAGCAGCTTGCAACAGGTCGGGAATGAGCAGTTCTTC. This codes for CASSLQQVGNEQFF.

CDR3 sequence: CASSSLRDRQYF. CDR3 bases: TGTGCCAGCAGCTCACTCCGGGACAGACAGTACTTC. The chain links TRBV5-5 to TRBJ2-5; TRBD1 matches 7 bases. CDR1 and CDR2 (germline): SGHKS, YYEKEE (reference sequence). The CDR3 totals 12 residues. J gave up 11 bases and V 3 bases, and 7 bases lay outside the gene matches.

This clone has just a few counts. The chain recombines TRBV18 with TRBJ2-3; 7 bases map to TRBD1. From germline, CDR1 is KGHSH and CDR2 LQKENI. The CDR3 loop spans 15 amino acids. V was pared by 4 bases and J by 6 bases, with 10 bases of the junction left unmatched. CDR3 sequence reads: CASSLDRVEVDTQYF. The CDR3 coding sequence is TGTGCCAGCTCACTTGACAGGGTTGAAGTGGATACGCAGTATTTT.